The 5 T cell receptor beta chains given below trace back to one sample, sequenced in a study of Ad26.COV2.S vaccination and SARS-CoV-2 variants. Treatment denoted: over 15 received Ad26.COV2.S at low or high dose, single or two shots; roughly five received placebo; per-sample allocation not given. Material that was analyzed had been drawn on day 63 after the first vaccine or placebo injection. Clones were sequenced by immunoSEQ multiplex PCR, and TCRdb holds only the in-frame ones, with some missing. Altogether about 420,000 clones are present, approximately 87% being singletons, with the ten largest covering approximately 4%. Source: peripheral blood, taken in a trial of Ad26.COV2.S vaccine versus placebo. These receptors all stem from a person aged 18-65 years who received the Ad26.COV2.S COVID-19 vaccine or a placebo.

The gene calls are TRBV19 and TRBJ2-7, with 13 bases lining up with TRBD2. With 0 bases clipped from V and 7 bases from J, the junction kept 12 bases outside the gene matches. The germline V gene encodes CDR1 LNHDA and CDR2 SQIVND (reference sequence). The CDR3 extends over 18 amino acids. CDR3 DNA sequence: TGTGCCAGTAGTATAGATTCCCCTGGACTAGCGGGGGATTATGAGCAGTACTTC. Amino acid sequence: CASSIDSPGLAGDYEQYF.

In the case of this clone: The same CDR3 also results from other DNA sequences found in this sample. V usage is TRBV5-1 and J usage is TRBJ2-7; D tentatively reads TRBD1 or TRBD2 (5 bases each). Trimming left V 0 bases short and J 2 bases short, with 9 bases between. Germline V gene lookup returns CDR1 SGHRS and CDR2 YFSETQ. The CDR3 loop spans 14 amino acids. In DNA form, the CDR3 reads TGCGCCAGCAGCTTGGGGCAGGGAGCCTACGAGCAGTACTTC. The encoded protein is CASSLGQGAYEQYF.

This sequence joins TRBV10-1 and TRBJ1-4, with a tentative D call TRBD1 (6 bases). V lost 8 bases and J 8 bases, leaving 27 bases between the germline ends. The CDR3 is 17 residues long. Germline CDR1 is WNHNN and CDR2 is SYGVQD (reference sequence). The CDR3 is CASSRYLIRGAREKLFF. The DNA of the CDR3 is TGCGCCAGCTCCCGTTATTTAATCCGGGGGGCCAGAGAAAAACTGTTTTTT.

The chain combines TRBV6-5 with TRBJ1-2; D ambiguous. Trimming cost V 6 bases and J 7 bases, with 15 bases left between them. The CDR3 contains 13 residues. Germline V gene data show CDR1 as MNHEY and CDR2 as SVGAGI. CDR3 loop: CASSLQFSSGYTF. CDR3 nucleotide sequence: TGTGCCAGCAGCCTCCAATTTTCTTCTGGCTACACCTTC.

This chain uses TRBV13 with TRBJ2-1; a possible D gene is TRBD1 (6 bases). The CDR3 has 14 residues. CDR1 and CDR2 (germline): PRHDT, FYEKMQ (reference sequence). The ends were cut back, 0 bases at V and 6 bases at J, with 9 bases in the middle. The CDR3 nucleotides read TGTGCCAGCAGCTTAGGACAGGGTGGCAATGAGCAGTTCTTC. Translated, it gives CASSLGQGGNEQFF. Complete variable domain (other parts from reference TRBV13 and TRBJ2-1): AAGVIQSPRHLIKEKRETATLKCYPIPRHDTVYWYQQGPGQDPQFLISFYEKMQSDKGSIPDRFSAQQFSDYHSELNMSSLELGDSALYFCASSLGQGGNEQFFGPGTRLTVL.